This T cell receptor (beta chain) was identified in a study of blood T cells in healthy people across ages. Whole-study results and caveats: Calculation of diversity from one million T cells yielded estimates considered to be underestimates. The percentage of naive T cells correlated strongly with TCR beta diversity.

Next came a second PCR, run for about 7 to 12 cycles, which used a sample-barcoded 5' primer along with a J-beta primer mix. TCRdb reprocessed the 5' RACE reads with MiXCR, giving one entry per CDR3 protein. Of some 670,000 distinct CDR3 sequences in the sample, more than 45% were seen once. Of note for this clonotype: Antigen unknown.

CDR1 and CDR2 (germline): MGHRA, YSYEKL. The CDR3 has 17 residues. The junction had 10 bases not matched to a gene; V was cut back by 5 bases and J by 6 bases. The clonotype originates from a woman older than 75 in good health. The V call is TRBV4-1, the J call TRBJ2-2, with 12 bases that match TRBD2. Sequencing input: blood. In DNA form, the CDR3 reads TGCGCCAGCAGCGAGCCCGAGGGACTAGCGGGTTCCGGGGAGCTGTTTTTT. It codes for CASSEPEGLAGSGELFF.